This T cell receptor beta chain was sequenced in a study of blood T cell repertoires in COVID-19. Study-level background: The United States, Italy and Spain supplied acute and convalescent COVID-19 samples. From T cells, B-cell-depleted T cells, or PBMCs came the material, which was cDNA or gDNA.

Germline CDR1 SEHNR, CDR2 FQNEAQ (reference sequence). The CDR3 consists of 16 residues. The ends lost 5 bases at V and 2 bases at J; junction bases unmatched: 5. Original handling: Cell counts per sample came from amplifying reference gene primers. Measured with immunoSEQ multiplex PCR; TCRdb has only the in-frame clones, and not every one. Clone size and the V and J calls come from that table; the DNA yielded D and trimming. The repertoire holds some 110,000 clones, with 70% to 85% as singletons. The clonotype was recovered from a man between 45 and 60 years old with acute or convalescent COVID-19. The chain links TRBV7-9 to TRBJ2-1; 11 nucleotides align to TRBD2. Sequencing used peripheral blood. The CDR3 sequence is CASSGGSGRAYNEQFF. The CDR3, as DNA: TGTGCCAGCAGCGGGGGTAGCGGGAGGGCCTACAATGAGCAGTTCTTC.